Below, 13 T cell receptor beta chains from the same sample are listed, as sequenced in a study of CD8+CD57+ T cells in acquired aplastic anemia. CDR3 and TCR beta VDJ profiling relied on genomic DNA as the template. TCRdb re-derived calls from the reads in MiXCR, one entry per CDR3 protein. The sample holds 220,000 or so distinct CDR3 sequences; 65% are singletons and the top ten take around 50%. Patients selected for sequencing had displayed CD8+CD57+ cell expansion by flow cytometry. Sequenced material: sorted CD4+, CD8+, or CD8+CD57+ T cells (not recorded which) from PBMCs. These receptors originate from a human donor with aplastic anemia.

V is TRBV7-8 and J is TRBJ2-3, with 10 bases identical to TRBD2. J gave up 5 bases and V 5 bases, and 7 bases lay outside the gene matches. The CDR3 consists of 15 residues. Germline V lookup: CDR1 SGHVS, CDR2 FQNEAQ. In DNA, the CDR3 is TGTGCCAGCAGCCTGCTAGCGGGGGATTTAGATACGCAGTATTTT. Encoded protein: CASSLLAGDLDTQYF.

V gene TRBV7-3 combines with J gene TRBJ1-2, with D unclear. Trimming cost V 2 bases and J 0 bases, with 4 bases left between them. This CDR3 has 13 residues. From germline, CDR1 is SGHTA and CDR2 FQGTGA. DNA for the CDR3: TGTGCCAGCAGCTTATGGGCTAACTATGGCTACACCTTC. Translation: CASSLWANYGYTF. The variable domain in full, completed from reference TRBV7-3 and TRBJ1-2, reads GAGVSQTPSNKVTEKGKYVELRCDPISGHTALYWYRQSLGQGPEFLIYFQGTGAADDSGLPNDRFFAVRPEGSVSTLKIQRTERGDSAVYLCASSLWANYGYTFGSGTRLTVV.

Comment on this clonotype: The conserved phenylalanine or tryptophan is not found at the CDR3 terminus, so this likely reflects a read error. It is unclear where the CDR3 begins or ends on the DNA, so no DNA is shown, and the CDR3 is as TCRdb lists it. The V call is TRBV5-6, the J call TRBJ2-2; the table names TRBD1, a call not compared with the DNA. The CDR3 sequence runs 18 residues, both termini included. Germline CDR1 SGHDT, CDR2 YYEEEE. The CDR3 loop is CATSPEIGGYANTGEVCE.

The rearrangement links TRBV10-3 to TRBJ2-7; D unresolved. V was cut by 1 base and J by 0 bases, with 10 bases left in between. The germline V gene encodes CDR1 ENHRY and CDR2 SYGVKD. This CDR3 has 15 amino acids. The CDR3 DNA follows: TGTGCCATCAGTGAGTTAAACGAGCGCTCCTACGAGCAGTACTTC. It codes for CAISELNERSYEQYF.

The chain employs TRBV5-6 and TRBJ2-1; possible D gene TRBD2, 5 bases. CDR3 length equals 15 residues. Germline lookup yields CDR1 SGHDT and CDR2 YYEEEE. V was pared by 2 bases and J by 10 bases, with 19 bases between. As DNA, the CDR3 is TGTGCCAGCAGCTTATTCCCCCAGGAGGAGGACGAGCAGTTCTTC. Translated, it gives CASSLFPQEEDEQFF. The full variable domain, in which reference TRBV5-6 and TRBJ2-1 provide the parts outside the CDR3, is DAGVTQSPTHLIKTRGQQVTLRCSPKSGHDTVSWYQQALGQGPQFIFQYYEEEERQRGNFPDRFSGHQFPNYSSELNVNALLLGDSALYLCASSLFPQEEDEQFFGPGTRLTVL.

This clonotype has a handful of counts. V gene TRBV10-3 combines with J gene TRBJ1-1, with 9 bases aligning to TRBD1. From germline, CDR1 is ENHRY and CDR2 SYGVKD. V trimming: 0 bases; J trimming: 4 bases; junction bases outside the gene matches: 6. This CDR3 is 16 amino acids long. This CDR3 reads CAISESGGTGSTEAFF. In nucleotides, the CDR3 is TGTGCCATCAGTGAGTCGGGCGGGACAGGGTCCACTGAAGCTTTCTTT.

This chain links TRBV6-6 with TRBJ1-1; D uncertain. The germline gives CDR1 MNHNY, CDR2 SVGAGI (reference sequence). V lost 2 bases and J lost 4, with 5 bases in between. The CDR3 consists of 12 residues. The CDR3 bases are TGTGCCAGCAGTTACGGTACCACTGAAGCTTTCTTT. This encodes CASSYGTTEAFF.

The rearrangement links TRBV7-8 to TRBJ2-3; TRBD1 is a possible D gene (6 bases). The germline V gene has CDR1 SGHVS and CDR2 FQNEAQ. The CDR3 runs to 16 residues. Trimming left V 1 base short and J 2 bases short, with 13 bases between. The CDR3 sequence is CASSLGTAYITDTQYF. CDR3 DNA sequence: TGTGCCAGCAGCTTAGGGACAGCATATATCACAGATACGCAGTATTTT.

This clonotype was detected only once. This rearrangement joins TRBV9 to TRBJ2-7; TRBD2 is a possible D gene (6 bases). The ends were cut back, 4 bases at V and 4 bases at J, with 12 bases in the middle. CDR1 is SGDLS, CDR2 YYNGEE, per germline. This CDR3 spans 13 amino acids. CDR3 amino acids: CASSPSGVYEQYF. DNA for the CDR3: TGTGCCAGCAGCCCTTCGGGGGTATACGAGCAGTACTTC.

V and J are TRBV24-1 and TRBJ1-1; 9 bases align to TRBD1. After removal of 10 bases from V and 1 base from J, the junction contained 9 bases not matched to a gene. From germline, CDR1 is KGHDR and CDR2 SFDVKD. The CDR3 sequence is 15 residues long. The CDR3 region is CATSRQGDGNTEAFF. The CDR3 DNA reads as TGTGCCACATCTAGACAGGGGGATGGGAACACTGAAGCTTTCTTT.

V gene TRBV19 combines with J gene TRBJ1-1; a weak D match, TRBD1 (5 bases). The germline CDR1 and CDR2 sequences are LNHDA and SQIVND (reference sequence). This CDR3 spans 15 amino acids. The V end was cut by 6 bases, the J end by 2 bases, with 16 bases between. The CDR3 nucleotides are TGTGCCAGTAGGATACGGGGGGGAATAAACACTGAAGCTTTCTTT. This gives the protein CASRIRGGINTEAFF.

The chain carries TRBV7-8 and TRBJ1-2; D gene uncertain. Deletions cut 1 base from V and 13 bases from J, with 10 bases between. The CDR3 consists of 11 residues. Germline CDR1 SGHVS, CDR2 FQNEAQ. In nucleotides, the CDR3 is TGTGCCAGCAGCTTAGGTGGCTTGGGCACCTTC. Its translation: CASSLGGLGTF.

The gene calls are TRBV24-1 and TRBJ2-1; either TRBD1 or TRBD2 may supply D (5 bases each). Trimming removed 10 bases at V and 5 bases at J, with 26 bases between. The CDR3 runs to 17 residues. Germline loops: CDR1 KGHDR, CDR2 SFDVKD. CDR3 residues: CATGPSGPIMKHNEQFF. As DNA, the CDR3 is TGTGCCACAGGACCCTCGGGGCCGATCATGAAACACAATGAGCAGTTCTTC.